This TCR beta chain was captured by sequencing in a study of blood T cell repertoires in COVID-19. TCRdb keeps only in-frame clones here, not all; method: immunoSEQ multiplex PCR. The sample has under 200,000 clones, roughly 87% seen once; the top ten hold roughly 7%. This study enrolled people aged 18 to 89 from around 25 US geographic areas. Cohorts were determined from participant-reported clinical history. Trimming left V 1 base short and J 0 bases short, with 9 bases between. Looked up from germline, CDR1 is SEHNR and CDR2 is FQNEAQ (reference sequence). The CDR3 extends over 15 amino acids. The sequenced sample was PBMCs or T cells enriched from blood (not recorded which). J is TRBJ1-2 and V is TRBV7-9, with a weak D call TRBD1 (5 bases). This sequence was found in a woman in her fifties or sixties who had recovered from COVID-19. CDR3 sequence: CASSLDKGPNYGYTF. The CDR3 DNA reads TGTGCCAGCAGCTTAGACAAGGGGCCTAACTATGGCTACACCTTC.